Below are 24 T cell receptor beta chains sequenced from a single sample in a study of cytomegalovirus exposure and HLA in healthy donors. Sequencing used immunoSEQ multiplex PCR; TCRdb keeps in-frame clones, though not all of them. The sample contains 200,000 to 250,000 clones, over 80% of which appear only once. Specimen: PBMCs. These receptors all come from a woman between 18 and 30 years old in good health and CMV-seronegative.

This clone was detected a few times. The chain is built from TRBV5-1 and TRBJ2-4, with unresolved D. V lost 0 bases, J lost 5 bases, and 15 bases lay in between. CDR3 size: 16 residues. The V gene's germline CDR1 is SGHRS and CDR2 YFSETQ. The CDR3, as DNA: TGCGCCAGCAGCTTGGTTCCACCCGGTTCCGAAAACATTCAGTACTTC. This sequence encodes CASSLVPPGSENIQYF.

This clone was observed once. The CDR3 is CASSRRLVVDEQFF. The CDR3 region has the DNA TGCGCCAGCAGCCGGCGACTAGTGGTCGATGAGCAGTTCTTC. V is TRBV4-1 and J is TRBJ2-1, with TRBD2 as a possible D gene (6 bases). Germline V gene lookup returns CDR1 MGHRA and CDR2 YSYEKL. V lost 4 bases, J lost 8 bases, and 15 bases lay in between. This CDR3 contains 14 residues.

CDR3: CASSLELAGVSEQYF. Written as DNA, the CDR3 is TGCGCCAGCAGCCTGGAACTAGCGGGAGTTTCCGAGCAGTACTTC. This chain links TRBV5-1 with TRBJ2-7, with 11 positions matching TRBD2. The CDR3 sequence is 15 residues long. Germline V gives CDR1 SGHRS, CDR2 YFSETQ. Germline trimming cut 4 bases from V and 6 bases from J; bases unmatched to any gene: 9. The whole variable domain, remainder taken from reference TRBV5-1 and TRBJ2-7, is KAGVTQTPRYLIKTRGQQVTLSCSPISGHRSVSWYQQTPGQGLQFLFEYFSETQRNKGNFPGRFSGRQFSNSRSEMNVSTLELGDSALYLCASSLELAGVSEQYFGPGTRLTVT.

The chain combines TRBV5-1 with TRBJ2-7; 8 bases align to TRBD2. This CDR3 has 12 residues. V shed 4 bases, J shed 6 bases, and the junction held 3 bases outside the gene matches. From germline, CDR1 is SGHRS and CDR2 YFSETQ. The CDR3 sequence: CASSLSGGEQYF. CDR3 bases: TGCGCCAGCAGCCTCAGCGGGGGCGAGCAGTACTTC.

The rearrangement links TRBV5-1 to TRBJ2-5; 13 bases fit TRBD2. The germline V gene encodes CDR1 SGHRS and CDR2 YFSETQ. The CDR3 length is 17 residues. Trimming removed 2 bases from V and 3 bases from J; junction bases left unmatched: 7. For the CDR3, the DNA is TGCGCCAGCAGCTTTGGGACTAGCGGGATTTTCAAAGAGACCCAGTACTTC. It yields the protein CASSFGTSGIFKETQYF.

This clone was counted a single time. V is TRBV5-1 and J is TRBJ2-2; 9 nucleotides align to TRBD1. The length of the CDR3 is 16 residues. V was clipped by 1 base and J by 4 bases; unmatched bases: 5. Germline loops: CDR1 SGHRS, CDR2 YFSETQ. CDR3 protein: CASSLRDRAGTGELFF. The CDR3 coding sequence is TGCGCCAGCAGCTTGCGGGACAGGGCGGGCACCGGGGAGCTGTTTTTT.

This clone was found once. The J gene is TRBJ1-2, the V gene TRBV5-4; 10 nucleotides align to TRBD1. This CDR3 contains 16 residues. Unmatched junction bases numbered 8, after V lost 4 bases and J lost 2 bases. Germline V gene data show CDR1 as SGHNT and CDR2 as YYREEE (reference sequence). The chain's CDR3 is CASSRDRGLANYGYTF. CDR3 nucleotide sequence: TGTGCCAGCAGCCGGGACAGGGGTTTGGCGAACTATGGCTACACCTTC.

The chain couples TRBV9 to TRBJ1-2; perhaps TRBD1 as D (5 bases). The ends were cut back, 0 bases at V and 7 bases at J, with 16 bases in the middle. This CDR3 comprises 15 residues. Germline loops: CDR1 SGDLS, CDR2 YYNGEE. The CDR3 loop reads CASSVGGADSPGYTF. In DNA form, the CDR3 reads TGTGCCAGCAGCGTAGGTGGGGCAGACTCCCCTGGCTACACCTTC.

The chain employs TRBV7-3 and TRBJ2-1; TRBD2 aligns across 9 bases. The V and J ends lost 4 bases and 7 bases, in that order; junction bases with no gene match: 2. Germline V gene sequence: CDR1 SGHTA, CDR2 FQGTGA. This CDR3 is built from 13 residues. The CDR3 bases are TGTGCCAGCAGCTCTAGCGGGACGAATGAGCAGTTCTTC. Protein: CASSSSGTNEQFF. Full variable domain (outside the CDR3, taken from reference TRBV7-3 and TRBJ2-1): GAGVSQTPSNKVTEKGKYVELRCDPISGHTALYWYRQSLGQGPEFLIYFQGTGAADDSGLPNDRFFAVRPEGSVSTLKIQRTERGDSAVYLCASSSSGTNEQFFGPGTRLTVL.

V gene TRBV30 combines with J gene TRBJ2-6; TRBD1 aligns across 9 bases. Germline loops: CDR1 GTSNPN, CDR2 SVGIG (reference sequence). V gave up 4 bases and J gave up 2 bases; unmatched junction bases: 12. This CDR3 comprises 18 residues. This CDR3 reads CAWNPWTGVMPGANVLTF. The CDR3 bases are TGTGCCTGGAACCCGTGGACAGGGGTAATGCCTGGGGCCAACGTCCTGACTTTC.

The chain employs TRBV4-1 and TRBJ2-2; possible D gene TRBD1, 5 bases. Between the trimmed V and J ends, which lost 1 base and 6 bases, there was a span of 12 bases. This CDR3 is built from 15 residues. Germline CDR1 reads MGHRA; CDR2 reads YSYEKL. The DNA of the CDR3 is TGCGCCAGCAGCCAAGCCCAACAGGTGGCCGGGGAGCTGTTTTTT. This gives the protein CASSQAQQVAGELFF.

The J gene is TRBJ1-5, the V gene TRBV7-9; TRBD1 aligns across 8 bases. The CDR3 loop spans 19 amino acids. Per germline, CDR1 SEHNR and CDR2 FQNEAQ (reference sequence). J was trimmed by 3 bases and V by 4 bases; bases with no gene match: 17. The CDR3 sequence: CASSSETHHGQGFNQPQHF. The CDR3 nucleotides read TGTGCCAGCAGCTCTGAAACTCACCATGGACAGGGCTTCAATCAGCCCCAGCATTTT. The full variable domain, completed using reference TRBV7-9 and TRBJ1-5, is DTGVSQNPRHKITKRGQNVTFRCDPISEHNRLYWYRQTLGQGPEFLTYFQNEAQLEKSRLLSDRFSAERPKGSFSTLEIQRTEQGDSAMYLCASSSETHHGQGFNQPQHFGDGTRLSIL.

The chain recombines TRBV15 with TRBJ1-1; D is uncertain. This CDR3 region has 14 residues. The V gene's germline CDR1 is LNHNV and CDR2 YYDKDF (reference sequence). Trimming cost V 1 base and J 0 bases, with 6 bases left between them. The CDR3 sequence: CATSRVQVNTEAFF. The CDR3 DNA sequence: TGTGCCACCAGCAGAGTCCAGGTGAACACTGAAGCTTTCTTT. Full variable domain (rest looked up from reference TRBV15 and TRBJ1-1): DAMVIQNPRYQVTQFGKPVTLSCSQTLNHNVMYWYQQKSSQAPKLLFHYYDKDFNNEADTPDNFQSRRPNTSFCFLDIRSPGLGDTAMYLCATSRVQVNTEAFFGQGTRLTVV.

This chain links TRBV5-6 with TRBJ2-1; 10 bases are shared with TRBD2. Losses at the gene ends were 0 bases for V and 0 bases for J; bases not matched to a gene: 0. The CDR3 contains 16 residues. The germline V gene has CDR1 SGHDT and CDR2 YYEEEE. The CDR3 loop is CASSLGLAGSYNEQFF. As DNA, the CDR3 is TGTGCCAGCAGCTTGGGACTAGCGGGCTCCTACAATGAGCAGTTCTTC. The full variable domain, completed using reference TRBV5-6 and TRBJ2-1, is DAGVTQSPTHLIKTRGQQVTLRCSPKSGHDTVSWYQQALGQGPQFIFQYYEEEERQRGNFPDRFSGHQFPNYSSELNVNALLLGDSALYLCASSLGLAGSYNEQFFGPGTRLTVL.

This clone has only one observation. V usage is TRBV28 and J usage is TRBJ1-5, with 9 bases matching TRBD1. With 5 bases clipped from V and 4 bases from J, the junction kept 6 bases outside the gene matches. Looked up from germline, CDR1 is MDHEN and CDR2 is SYDVKM. CDR3 length: 15 amino acids. The CDR3 loop is CASSRTGTGNQPQHF. The CDR3 DNA follows: TGTGCCAGCAGTCGTACCGGGACAGGGAATCAGCCCCAGCATTTT.

The gene calls are TRBV4-1 and TRBJ1-2; possibly TRBD1 for D (6 bases). The CDR3 contains 19 residues. The germline CDR1 and CDR2 sequences are MGHRA and YSYEKL. V lost 0 bases, J lost 3 bases, and 23 bases lay in between. The DNA for the CDR3 is TGCGCCAGCAGCCAAGAACCGGGACACAACAGGGCTTGTGACTATGGCTACACCTTC. Its protein product is CASSQEPGHNRACDYGYTF.

The V gene is TRBV10-1, the J gene TRBJ2-3; 9 positions agree with TRBD1. CDR1 is WNHNN and CDR2 is SYGVQD in the germline V gene (reference sequence). The CDR3 extends over 15 amino acids. J was trimmed by 3 bases and V by 6 bases; bases with no gene match: 7. Here the CDR3 DNA reads TGCGCCAGCAGCCCGGGACAGGGTATGACAGATACGCAGTATTTT. Translation: CASSPGQGMTDTQYF.

The genes are TRBV7-9 and TRBJ1-4, with 8 bases fitting TRBD1. This CDR3 region has 19 residues. The germline gives CDR1 SEHNR, CDR2 FQNEAQ (reference sequence). The V gene end was trimmed by 6 bases and the J gene end by 3 bases; junction bases not matched to a gene: 18. CDR3 region: CASSSPKTGQDSPNEKLFF. CDR3 sequence (DNA): TGTGCCAGCAGTTCTCCCAAAACGGGACAGGATTCTCCTAATGAAAAACTGTTTTTT.

This clone was counted a single time. This chain connects TRBV6-5 to TRBJ1-1; D might be TRBD1 (5 bases). The length of the CDR3 is 13 residues. Germline V gene lookup returns CDR1 MNHEY and CDR2 SVGAGI. Trimming removed 8 bases from V and 1 base from J, with 11 bases in between. CDR3 protein: CASERQRNTEAFF. CDR3 coding DNA: TGTGCCAGCGAAAGACAGAGGAACACTGAAGCTTTCTTT.

This chain links TRBV27 with TRBJ2-7; 7 nucleotides match TRBD2. The CDR3 runs 14 residues. CDR1 and CDR2 from the germline V gene are MNHEY and SMNVEV (reference sequence). V was clipped by 6 bases and J by 5 bases; unmatched bases: 10. The CDR3 DNA reads TGTGCCAGCAGCCCAACGACGGGAGGCAACGAGCAGTACTTC. It specifies CASSPTTGGNEQYF.

In this sample, this clone turned up once. The rearrangement joins TRBV30 to TRBJ2-1; possibly TRBD2 for D (6 bases). This CDR3 region has 13 residues. Trimming took 8 bases from V and 11 from J, leaving 22 bases between them. Germline-derived CDR1 and CDR2 are GTSNPN and SVGIG (reference sequence). CDR3 amino acids: CATGEMGLAKQFF. The CDR3 DNA sequence: TGTGCCACTGGAGAAATGGGGCTAGCGAAGCAGTTCTTC.

This clone has more than one count but fewer than ten. The chain recombines TRBV29-1 with TRBJ1-1; D is unclear. Germline lookup yields CDR1 SQVTM and CDR2 ANQGSEA. This CDR3 comprises 11 residues. Trimming shortened V by 3 bases and J by 7 bases, and 9 bases separated the two germline ends. CDR3 in DNA: TGCAGCGTTGAGGAGGGTCTTGAAGCTTTCTTT. This sequence encodes CSVEEGLEAFF.

The chain joins TRBV4-1 to TRBJ1-1; unclear D gene. V was shortened by 3 bases and J by 5 bases, with 22 bases between the two germline ends. CDR3 size: 17 residues. Germline loops: CDR1 MGHRA, CDR2 YSYEKL. CDR3 nucleotide sequence: TGCGCCAGCAGCCACTTTGGATTTTCTTCTCCGGGGACTGAAGCTTTCTTT. Protein sequence: CASSHFGFSSPGTEAFF.

The chain is built from TRBV5-1 and TRBJ2-2; 7 nucleotides match TRBD1. V lost 5 bases and J lost 1; bases outside the gene matches: 8. Germline lookup yields CDR1 SGHRS and CDR2 YFSETQ. This CDR3 contains 16 residues. In DNA, the CDR3 is TGCGCCAGCAGTCCTAGACAGGGACAGAACACCGGGGAGCTGTTTTTT. Protein sequence: CASSPRQGQNTGELFF.